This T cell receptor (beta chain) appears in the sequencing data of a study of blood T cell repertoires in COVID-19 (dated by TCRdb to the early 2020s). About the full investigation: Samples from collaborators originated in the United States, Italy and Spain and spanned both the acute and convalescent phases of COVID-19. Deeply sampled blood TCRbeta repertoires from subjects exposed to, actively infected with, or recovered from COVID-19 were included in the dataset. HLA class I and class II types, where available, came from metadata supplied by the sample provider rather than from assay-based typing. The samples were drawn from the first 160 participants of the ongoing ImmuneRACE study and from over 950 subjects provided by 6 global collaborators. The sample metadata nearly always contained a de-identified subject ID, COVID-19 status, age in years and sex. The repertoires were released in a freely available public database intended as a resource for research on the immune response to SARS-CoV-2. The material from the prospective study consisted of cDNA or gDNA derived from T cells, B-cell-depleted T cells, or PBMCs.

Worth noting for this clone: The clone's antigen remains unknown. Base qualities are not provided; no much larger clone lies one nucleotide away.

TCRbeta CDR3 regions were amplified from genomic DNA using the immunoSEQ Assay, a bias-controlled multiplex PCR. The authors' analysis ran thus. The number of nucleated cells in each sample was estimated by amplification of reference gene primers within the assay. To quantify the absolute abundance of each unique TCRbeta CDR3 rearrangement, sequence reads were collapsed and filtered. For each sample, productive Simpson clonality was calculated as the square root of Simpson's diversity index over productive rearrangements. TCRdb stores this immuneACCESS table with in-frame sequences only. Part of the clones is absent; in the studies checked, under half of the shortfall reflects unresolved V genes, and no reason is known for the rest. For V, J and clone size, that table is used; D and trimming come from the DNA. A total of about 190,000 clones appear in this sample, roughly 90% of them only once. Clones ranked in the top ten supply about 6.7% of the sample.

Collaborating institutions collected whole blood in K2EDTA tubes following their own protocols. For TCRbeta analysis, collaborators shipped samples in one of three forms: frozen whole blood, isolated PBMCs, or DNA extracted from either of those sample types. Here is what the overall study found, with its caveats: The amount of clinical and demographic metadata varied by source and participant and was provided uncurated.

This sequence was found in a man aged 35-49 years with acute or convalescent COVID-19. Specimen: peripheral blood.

CDR3 sequence: CASSWTTGGYGYTF. The nucleotides are TGTGCCAGTAGTTGGACGACAGGGGGCTATGGCTACACCTTC. The chain links TRBV19 with TRBJ1-2; TRBD1 aligns with 9 central bases. Including the terminal cysteine and phenylalanine, the CDR3 comprises 14 residues. Only the CDR3 DNA stays, 42 bases, in frame from base 1. CDR1 and CDR2 were assigned from the germline V gene (reference sequence) as LNHDA and SQIVND. After removal of 5 bases from V and 4 bases from J, the junction retains 5 bases not matched to a gene.